This paragraph covers one T cell receptor (beta chain) sequence. The CDR3 is made up of 13 amino acids. Unmatched junction bases numbered 6, after V lost 7 bases and J lost 5 bases. Each CDR3 protein gets one entry after TCRdb re-called the RT-PCR reads with MiXCR. Seen here are about 680,000 distinct CDR3 sequences, about 14% observed once, and the top ten hold 3% to 4.5%. This TCR came from a female donor in good health, serving as a healthy control. Sequenced material: memory CD4+ T cells from blood. V gene TRBV12-3 or TRBV12-4 combines with J gene TRBJ1-1; the match to TRBD1 covers 8 bases. The CDR3 loop is CASTEQGVTEAFF. CDR3 sequence (DNA): TGTGCCAGCACAGAACAGGGGGTGACTGAAGCTTTCTTT.